Each of the 5 T cell receptor beta chains below was sequenced from the same sample in a study of blood T cell repertoires in COVID-19. Generated by immunoSEQ multiplex PCR, the TCRdb table keeps only in-frame clones and is missing some. The profile shows roughly 200,000 clones, about 87% of them singletons. Sample: PBMCs or T cells enriched from blood (not recorded which). All receptors come from a man between 18 and 35 years old with acute COVID-19.

J is TRBJ2-2 and V is TRBV19; 7 nucleotides match TRBD1. Looked up from germline, CDR1 is LNHDA and CDR2 is SQIVND (reference sequence). The CDR3 has 15 residues. J lost 1 base, V lost 5 bases, and 4 bases had no gene match. The CDR3 DNA reads TGTGCCAGTAGTCCGAGACAGGGGAACACCGGGGAGCTGTTTTTT. Translation gives CASSPRQGNTGELFF.

V usage is TRBV10-2 and J usage is TRBJ2-5; TRBD2 matches 7 bases. This CDR3 region has 15 residues. Germline V gene lookup returns CDR1 WSHSY and CDR2 SAAADI. V trimming: 4 bases; J trimming: 5 bases; junction bases outside the gene matches: 10. The CDR3 loop reads CASSVGAGRWETQYF. For the CDR3, the DNA is TGCGCCAGCAGTGTTGGAGCGGGACGTTGGGAGACCCAGTACTTC.

The J gene is TRBJ2-2, the V gene TRBV29-1; D possibly corresponds to TRBD1 (6 bases). Germline V gene data show CDR1 as SQVTM and CDR2 as ANQGSEA. This CDR3 is 16 amino acids long. V was trimmed by 1 base and J by 5 bases, leaving 17 bases between them. In DNA, the CDR3 is TGCAGCGTTGAAGTAGGGATGCCGAGGGGGACCGGGGAGCTGTTTTTT. Amino acids: CSVEVGMPRGTGELFF.

The chain combines TRBV4-3 with TRBJ1-6, with D tentatively TRBD1 (5 bases). Germline CDR1 LGHNA, CDR2 YSLEER. Trimming pared 0 bases from V and 2 bases from J, leaving 14 bases between. This CDR3 contains 18 residues. CDR3 loop: CASSQDKPGLTYNSPLHF. Here the CDR3 DNA reads TGCGCCAGCAGCCAAGACAAGCCAGGGTTAACCTATAATTCACCCCTCCACTTT.

The chain couples TRBV9 to TRBJ2-7; TRBD1 aligns across 8 bases. In germline, CDR1 is SGDLS, CDR2 YYNGEE. This CDR3 has 16 residues. The ends lost 0 bases at V and 0 bases at J; junction bases unmatched: 5. The chain's CDR3 is CASSVEGDRPSYEQYF. CDR3 nucleotides: TGTGCCAGCAGCGTAGAGGGGGACAGGCCCTCCTACGAGCAGTACTTC. Supplemented by reference TRBV9 and TRBJ2-7, the full variable domain reads DSGVTQTPKHLITATGQRVTLRCSPRSGDLSVYWYQQSLDQGLQFLIQYYNGEERAKGNILERFSAQQFPDLHSELNLSSLELGDSALYFCASSVEGDRPSYEQYFGPGTRLTVT.